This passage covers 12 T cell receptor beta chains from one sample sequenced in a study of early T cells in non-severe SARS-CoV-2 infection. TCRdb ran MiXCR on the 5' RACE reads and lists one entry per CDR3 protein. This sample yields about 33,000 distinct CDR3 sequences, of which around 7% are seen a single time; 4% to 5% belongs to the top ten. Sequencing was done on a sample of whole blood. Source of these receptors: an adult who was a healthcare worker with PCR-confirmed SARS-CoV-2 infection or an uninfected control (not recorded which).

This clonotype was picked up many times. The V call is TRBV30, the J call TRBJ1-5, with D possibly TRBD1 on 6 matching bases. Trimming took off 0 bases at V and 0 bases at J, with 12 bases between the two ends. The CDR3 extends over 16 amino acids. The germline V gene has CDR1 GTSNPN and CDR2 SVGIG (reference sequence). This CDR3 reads CAWSVRGGPSNQPQHF. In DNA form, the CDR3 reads TGTGCCTGGAGTGTACGCGGGGGGCCTAGCAATCAGCCCCAGCATTTT.

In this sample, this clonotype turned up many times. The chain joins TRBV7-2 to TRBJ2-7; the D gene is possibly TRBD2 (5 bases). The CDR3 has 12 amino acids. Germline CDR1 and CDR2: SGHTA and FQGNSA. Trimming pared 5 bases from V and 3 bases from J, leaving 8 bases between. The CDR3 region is CASSPGIYEQYF. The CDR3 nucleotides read TGTGCCAGCAGCCCGGGAATCTACGAGCAGTACTTC.

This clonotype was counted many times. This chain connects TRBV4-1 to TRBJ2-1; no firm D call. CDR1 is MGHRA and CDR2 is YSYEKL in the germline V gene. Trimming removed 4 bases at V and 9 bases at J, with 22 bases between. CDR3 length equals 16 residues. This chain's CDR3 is CASSLGQANLWSEQFF. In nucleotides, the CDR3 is TGCGCCAGCAGCCTCGGGCAGGCTAACCTTTGGAGTGAGCAGTTCTTC.

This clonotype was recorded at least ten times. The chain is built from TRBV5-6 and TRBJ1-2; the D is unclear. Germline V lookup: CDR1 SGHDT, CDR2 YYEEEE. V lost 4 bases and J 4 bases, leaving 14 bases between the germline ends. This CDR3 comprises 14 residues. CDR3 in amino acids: CASSPSRLSYGYTF. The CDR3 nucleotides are TGTGCCAGCAGCCCGAGTCGGCTGAGCTATGGCTACACCTTC. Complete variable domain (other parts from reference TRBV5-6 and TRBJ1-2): DAGVTQSPTHLIKTRGQQVTLRCSPKSGHDTVSWYQQALGQGPQFIFQYYEEEERQRGNFPDRFSGHQFPNYSSELNVNALLLGDSALYLCASSPSRLSYGYTFGSGTRLTVV.

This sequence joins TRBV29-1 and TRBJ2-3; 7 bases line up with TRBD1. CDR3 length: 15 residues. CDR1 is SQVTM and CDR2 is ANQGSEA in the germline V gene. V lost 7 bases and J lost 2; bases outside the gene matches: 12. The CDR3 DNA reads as TGCAGCGCTGGAGCCGGGACAGACGACACAGATACGCAGTATTTT. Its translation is CSAGAGTDDTDTQYF.

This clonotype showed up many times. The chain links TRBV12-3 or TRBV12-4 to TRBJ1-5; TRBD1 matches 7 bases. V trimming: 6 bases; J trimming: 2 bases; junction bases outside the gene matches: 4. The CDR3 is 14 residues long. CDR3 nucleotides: TGTGCCAGCAGAACCGGGACAGGCAATCAGCCCCAGCATTTT. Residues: CASRTGTGNQPQHF.

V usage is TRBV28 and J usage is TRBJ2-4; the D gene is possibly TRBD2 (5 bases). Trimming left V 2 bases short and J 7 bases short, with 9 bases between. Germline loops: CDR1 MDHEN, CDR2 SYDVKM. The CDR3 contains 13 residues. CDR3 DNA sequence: TGTGCCAGCAGTTTAGACCCGGGGAACATTCAGTACTTC. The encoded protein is CASSLDPGNIQYF.

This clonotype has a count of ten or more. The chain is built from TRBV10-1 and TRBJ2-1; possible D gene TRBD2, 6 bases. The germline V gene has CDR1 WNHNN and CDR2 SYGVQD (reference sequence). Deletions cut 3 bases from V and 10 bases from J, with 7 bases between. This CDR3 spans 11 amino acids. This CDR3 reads CASSDGLEQFF. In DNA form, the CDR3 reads TGCGCCAGCAGTGACGGACTAGAGCAGTTCTTC.

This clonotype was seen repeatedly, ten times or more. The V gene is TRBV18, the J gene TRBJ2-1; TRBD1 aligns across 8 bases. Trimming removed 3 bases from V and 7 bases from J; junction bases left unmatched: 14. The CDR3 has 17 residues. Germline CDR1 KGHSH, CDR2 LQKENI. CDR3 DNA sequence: TGTGCCAGCTCACCCCGGACAGGGCCAATGTCTTCGAATGAGCAGTTCTTC. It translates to CASSPRTGPMSSNEQFF.

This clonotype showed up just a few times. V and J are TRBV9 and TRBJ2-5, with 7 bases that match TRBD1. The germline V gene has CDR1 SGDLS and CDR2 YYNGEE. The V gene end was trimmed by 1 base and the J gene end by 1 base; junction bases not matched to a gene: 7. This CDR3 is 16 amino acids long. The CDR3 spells CASSVRPTGAQETQYF. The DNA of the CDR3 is TGTGCCAGCAGCGTACGCCCTACAGGGGCCCAAGAGACCCAGTACTTC.

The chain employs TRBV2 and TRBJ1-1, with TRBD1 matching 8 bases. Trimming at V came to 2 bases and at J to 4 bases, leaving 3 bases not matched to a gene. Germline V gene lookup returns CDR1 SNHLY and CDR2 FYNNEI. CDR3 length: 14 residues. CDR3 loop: CASSEQGARTEAFF. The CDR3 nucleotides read TGTGCCAGCAGTGAACAGGGGGCACGCACTGAAGCTTTCTTT. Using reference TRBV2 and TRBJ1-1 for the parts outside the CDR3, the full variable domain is EPEVTQTPSHQVTQMGQEVILRCVPISNHLYFYWYRQILGQKVEFLVSFYNNEISEKSEIFDDQFSVERPDGSNFTLKIRSTKLEDSAMYFCASSEQGARTEAFFGQGTRLTVV.

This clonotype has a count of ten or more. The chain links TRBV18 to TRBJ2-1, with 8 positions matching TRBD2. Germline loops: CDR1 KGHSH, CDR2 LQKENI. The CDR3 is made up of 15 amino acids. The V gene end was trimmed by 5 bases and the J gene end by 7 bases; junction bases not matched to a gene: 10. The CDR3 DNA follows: TGTGCCAGCTCAGAACTAGCGGTAAATGGGAATGAGCAGTTCTTC. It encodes CASSELAVNGNEQFF. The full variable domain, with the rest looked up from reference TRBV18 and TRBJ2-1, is NAGVMQNPRHLVRRRGQEARLRCSPMKGHSHVYWYRQLPEEGLKFMVYLQKENIIDESGMPKERFSAEFPKEGPSILRIQQVVRGDSAAYFCASSELAVNGNEQFFGPGTRLTVL.